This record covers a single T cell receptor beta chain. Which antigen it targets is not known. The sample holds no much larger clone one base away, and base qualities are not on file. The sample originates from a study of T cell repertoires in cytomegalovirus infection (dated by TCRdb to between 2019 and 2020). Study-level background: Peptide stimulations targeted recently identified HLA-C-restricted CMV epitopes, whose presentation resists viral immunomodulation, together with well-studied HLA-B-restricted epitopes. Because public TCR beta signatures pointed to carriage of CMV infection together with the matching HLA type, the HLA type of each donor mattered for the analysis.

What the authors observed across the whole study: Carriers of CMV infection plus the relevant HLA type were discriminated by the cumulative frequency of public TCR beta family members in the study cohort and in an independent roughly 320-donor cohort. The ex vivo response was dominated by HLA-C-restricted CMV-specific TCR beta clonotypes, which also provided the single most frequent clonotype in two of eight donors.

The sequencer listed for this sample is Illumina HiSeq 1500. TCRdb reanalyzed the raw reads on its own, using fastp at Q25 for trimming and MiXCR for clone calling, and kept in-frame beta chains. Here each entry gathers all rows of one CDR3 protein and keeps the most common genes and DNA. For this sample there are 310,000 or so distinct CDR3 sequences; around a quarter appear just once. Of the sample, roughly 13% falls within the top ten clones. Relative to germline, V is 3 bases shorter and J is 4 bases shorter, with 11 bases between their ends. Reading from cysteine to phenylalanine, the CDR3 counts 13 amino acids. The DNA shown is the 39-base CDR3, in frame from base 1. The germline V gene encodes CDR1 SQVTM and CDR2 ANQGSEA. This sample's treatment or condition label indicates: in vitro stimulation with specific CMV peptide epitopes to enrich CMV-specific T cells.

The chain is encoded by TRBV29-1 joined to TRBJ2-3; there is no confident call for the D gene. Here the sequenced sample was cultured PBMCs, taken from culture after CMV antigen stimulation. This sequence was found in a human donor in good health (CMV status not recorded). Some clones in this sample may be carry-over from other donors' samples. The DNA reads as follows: TGCAGCGTTGATGCTCCTAGGGCAGATACGCAGTATTTT. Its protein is CSVDAPRADTQYF.